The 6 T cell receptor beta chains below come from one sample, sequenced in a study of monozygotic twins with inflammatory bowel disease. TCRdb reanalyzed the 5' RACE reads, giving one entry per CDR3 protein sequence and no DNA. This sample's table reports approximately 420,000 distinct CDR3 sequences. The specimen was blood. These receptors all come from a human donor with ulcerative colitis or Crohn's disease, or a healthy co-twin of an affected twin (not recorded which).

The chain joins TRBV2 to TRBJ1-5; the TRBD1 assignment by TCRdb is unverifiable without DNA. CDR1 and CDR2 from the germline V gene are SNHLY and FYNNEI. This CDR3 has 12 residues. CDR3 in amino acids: CATGQGAQPQHF.

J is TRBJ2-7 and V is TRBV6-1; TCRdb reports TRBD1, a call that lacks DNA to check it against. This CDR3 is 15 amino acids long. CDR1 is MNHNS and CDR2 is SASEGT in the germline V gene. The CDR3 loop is CASILDRASVNEQYF.

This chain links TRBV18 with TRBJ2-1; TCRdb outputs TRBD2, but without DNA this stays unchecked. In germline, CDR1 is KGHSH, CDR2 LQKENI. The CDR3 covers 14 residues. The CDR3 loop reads CASSPRGAEDEQFF.

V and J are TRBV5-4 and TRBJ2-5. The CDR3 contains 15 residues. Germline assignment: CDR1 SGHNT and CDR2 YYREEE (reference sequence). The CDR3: CASSLDRVYQETQYF. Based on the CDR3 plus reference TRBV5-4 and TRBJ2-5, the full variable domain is ETGVTQSPTHLIKTRGQQVTLRCSSQSGHNTVSWYQQALGQGPQFIFQYYREEENGRGNFPPRFSGLQFPNYSSELNVNALELDDSALYLCASSLDRVYQETQYFGPGTRLLVL.

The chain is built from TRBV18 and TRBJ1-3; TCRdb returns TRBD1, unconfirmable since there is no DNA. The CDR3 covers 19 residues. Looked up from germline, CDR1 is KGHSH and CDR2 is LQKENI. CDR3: CASSPEGPGTLGSGNTIYF.

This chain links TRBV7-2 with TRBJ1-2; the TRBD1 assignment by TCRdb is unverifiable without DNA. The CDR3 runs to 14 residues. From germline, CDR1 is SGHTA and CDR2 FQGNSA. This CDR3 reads CASSHRTDQSGYTF. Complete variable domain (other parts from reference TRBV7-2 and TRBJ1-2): GAGVSQSPSNKVTEKGKDVELRCDPISGHTALYWYRQSLGQGLEFLIYFQGNSAPDKSGLPSDRFSAERTGGSVSTLTIQRTQQEDSAVYLCASSHRTDQSGYTFGSGTRLTVV.